A single T cell receptor beta chain is shown here with its context. TCRdb fed the RACE reads into MiXCR, producing one record per CDR3 protein. The top ten hold under 2.5% of the sample, which has roughly 150,000 distinct CDR3 sequences, around a quarter seen once. This CDR3 region has 15 residues. V was trimmed by 6 bases and J by 7 bases, leaving 22 bases between them. CDR1 and CDR2 (germline): MGHRA, YSYEKL. This sample stems from a study of human T cells and chemical hapten exposure. Study summary: Small pooled library volume differences mainly caused per-sample TCR yield variation.

Time point reported: patch test 3, about 24 weeks after DPC sensitization. As for treatment: therapeutic diphenylcyclopropenone sensitization with weekly scalp DPC. The chain recombines TRBV4-1 with TRBJ2-7, with D perhaps TRBD1 (8 bases). The TCR sequence derives from a woman under 30 with alopecia areata. Some clones in this sample may be carry-over from other donors' samples. Sequenced material: whole blood, taken in connection with sensitization to the hapten diphenylcyclopropenone (DPC). This chain's CDR3 is CASSYRTGRGGEQYF. The CDR3 DNA reads TGCGCCAGCAGTTACAGGACAGGGAGGGGGGGTGAGCAGTACTTC.